This T cell receptor beta chain stems from a study of neurological immune-mediated disorders. This clonotype was detected ten times or more. Its antigen is not known. The ends were cut back, 3 bases at V and 2 bases at J, with 10 bases in the middle. Germline-derived CDR1 and CDR2 are SGHRS and YFSETQ. The CDR3 runs 14 residues. The method for making cDNA was 5'RACE, and it used 10-nucleotide random UMIs. Sequencing runs each generated in excess of 200 million TCR-beta sequences derived from 15-18 subjects. One entry per CDR3 protein, called by TCRdb with MiXCR from the 5' RACE reads. The sample contains roughly 100,000 distinct CDR3 sequences, approximately 3.3% of which appear only once. Findings and limits, study-wide: One related-CDR3 cluster, identified by phylogenetic grouping, held the repertoires of 18 of 34 multiple sclerosis patients and was a possible signature.

The chain uses TRBV5-1 and TRBJ2-3; TRBD1 is a possible D gene (6 bases). This TCR came from a woman between 18 and 30 years old with multiple sclerosis. The sequencing input was PBMCs. The DNA of the CDR3 is TGCGCCAGCAGCTGGACAGAAAACACAGATACGCAGTATTTT. Residues: CASSWTENTDTQYF.